This TCR beta chain was sequenced in a study of T-cell memory formation after mild COVID-19. TCRdb processed the 5' RACE reads anew with MiXCR; each CDR3 protein has one entry. This sample has some 130,000 distinct CDR3 sequences, with more than 15% found just once. This clonotype has ten or more counts. Trimming shortened V by 2 bases and J by 1 base, and 11 bases separated the two germline ends. Germline CDR1 is SGDLS and CDR2 is YYNGEE. This CDR3 is 15 amino acids long. The receptor's source is an adult woman who had mild COVID-19 (a few samples of this study predate the infection). Cell type and time point are not known. The sample taken for sequencing was PBMCs or a T cell subset sorted from them (not recorded which). The chain couples TRBV9 to TRBJ2-3; TRBD2 is a possible D gene (6 bases). The CDR3 reads CASSVGTVGTDTQYF. The CDR3 DNA is TGTGCCAGCAGCGTCGGGACTGTCGGCACAGATACGCAGTATTTT.